Sequencing of this T cell receptor beta chain was carried out in a study of shared clonotypes between healthy human individuals. The wider study: For every donor, three CD4 naive, three CD4 memory, two CD8 naive and one CD8 memory plates were used.

Whole-study results and caveats: Relative to clonotypes present in all four donors, those not shared had lower generation probabilities.

On this clone: What it binds is unknown.

Each sorted subset replicate got 200 ng genomic DNA, 25,000 to 35,000 genomes. The method was immunoSEQ multiplex PCR; TCRdb's version includes in-frame clones alone and lacks a portion of them. Among 950,000 to 1,200,000 clones, 70% to 80% were seen once, and the ten largest hold roughly 0.9%. Every one of the donors was a Caucasian adult that lived in Nashville, Tennessee. The receptor was derived from a man in his late teens or twenties in good health. Some clones in this sample may be carry-over from other donors' samples. The sample consisted of memory CD4+ T cells from PBMCs. The sample's subset: CD45RA-negative fraction.

The CDR3 region is CASSSFDRRRGIPLYEQYF. The CDR3 DNA reads as TGTGCCAGCAGCTCCTTTGACAGGCGGCGGGGGATTCCCCTCTACGAGCAGTACTTC. V gene TRBV11-2 combines with J gene TRBJ2-7; a weak D match, TRBD2 (7 bases). Germline loops: CDR1 SGHAT, CDR2 FQNNGV. This CDR3 comprises 19 residues. V lost 4 bases and J 3 bases, leaving 28 bases between the germline ends.